Described below is a single T cell receptor beta chain sequence and its context. This sample was taken from a study of blood T cell repertoires in COVID-19. Study-level background: PBMCs, B-cell-depleted T cells, or T cells were the source of the cDNA or gDNA that made up the material.

CDR3 length: 15 amino acids. V dropped 2 bases and J dropped 3; count of bases not matched to a gene: 3. From germline, CDR1 is SEHNR and CDR2 FQNEAQ (reference sequence). The repertoire was sequenced with immunoSEQ multiplex PCR; TCRdb's copy has only in-frame clones and lacks some. The repertoire holds 20,000 to 25,000 clones, with roughly 90% as singletons. This TCR derives from a human donor in a cohort sampled during active COVID-19. Sequencing used peripheral blood. This chain uses TRBV7-9 with TRBJ2-2; 7 bases are shared with TRBD2. The CDR3 reads CASSLTAGYTGELFF. Here the CDR3 DNA reads TGTGCCAGCAGCTTAACAGCGGGGTACACCGGGGAGCTGTTTTTT.